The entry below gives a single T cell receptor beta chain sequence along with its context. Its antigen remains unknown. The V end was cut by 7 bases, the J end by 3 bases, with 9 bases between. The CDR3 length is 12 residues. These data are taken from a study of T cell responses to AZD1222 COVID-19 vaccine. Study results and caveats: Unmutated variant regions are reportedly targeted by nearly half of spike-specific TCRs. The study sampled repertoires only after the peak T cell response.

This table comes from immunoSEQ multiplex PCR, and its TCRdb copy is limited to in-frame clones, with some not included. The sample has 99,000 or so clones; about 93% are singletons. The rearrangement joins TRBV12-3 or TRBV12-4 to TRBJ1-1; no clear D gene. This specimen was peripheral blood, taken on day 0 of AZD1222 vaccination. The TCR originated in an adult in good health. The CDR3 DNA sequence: TGTGCCAGCATCACTTATGACACTGAAGCTTTCTTT. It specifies CASITYDTEAFF.